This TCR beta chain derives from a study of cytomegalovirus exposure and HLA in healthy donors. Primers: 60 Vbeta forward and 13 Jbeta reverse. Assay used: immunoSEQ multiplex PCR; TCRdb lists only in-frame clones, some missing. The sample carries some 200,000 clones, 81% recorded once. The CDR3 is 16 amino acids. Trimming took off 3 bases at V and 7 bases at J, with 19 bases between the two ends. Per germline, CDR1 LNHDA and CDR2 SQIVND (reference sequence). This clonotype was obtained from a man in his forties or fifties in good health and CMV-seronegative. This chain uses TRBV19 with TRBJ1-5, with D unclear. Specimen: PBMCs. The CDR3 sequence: CASSIRGQVQGQPQHF. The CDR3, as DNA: TGTGCCAGTAGTATTCGTGGGCAGGTCCAAGGACAGCCCCAGCATTTT.